This T cell receptor (beta chain) was recovered during a study of tissue T cells after allogeneic stem cell transplantation. Study findings and constraints: The study did not identify alloreactive or antigen-specific tissue TCRs, and some clones might be persisting host cells. Anatomically similar tissues had similar TCR repertoires within each patient. Sampling depth was limited, and the cohort was small and clinically varied. Tissue-detected TCR repertoire was only partly captured by blood and spleen T cells.

The length of the CDR3 is 14 residues. The V and J ends lost 0 bases and 6 bases respectively, with 12 bases between them. Per germline, CDR1 FNHDT and CDR2 SITEND (reference sequence). The table came from immunoSEQ multiplex PCR; TCRdb's copy has only in-frame clones and leaves some out. The data contain around 51,000 clones, over 70% of them singletons. To note about this clone: Its specificity is unknown. Mouse names are used for the genes. The observed sequence ends 1 residue before the CDR3 terminus, with the missing tail filled in from the germline J gene.

The sequenced sample was sorted cells pooled from one or two spleens. The V gene is TRBV19, the J gene TRBJ1-1; tentative D call: TRBD1 (6 bases). The sequence was collected from a pool of C57BL/6 mice in good health. The sequenced part of the CDR3 DNA is TGTGCCAGCAGTATAGGCAGGGGAGGTGCAGAAGTCTTC. This translates into CASSIGRGGAEVF. From start to end, the CDR3 is CASSIGRGGAEVFF.